Presented here are 9 T cell receptor beta chains from one specimen sequenced in a study of CD8 T cells in Susac syndrome. Random-hexamer reverse transcription was applied to roughly 0.5 to 1 ug RNA. TCRdb re-derived calls from the immunoSEQ multiplex PCR reads in MiXCR, one entry per CDR3 protein. The profile shows a few hundred thousand distinct CDR3 sequences, 90% to 95% of them singletons. Sequencing used CD4+ T cells from PBMCs. The receptors derive from a human donor with multiple sclerosis.

The V gene is TRBV12-3 or TRBV12-4, the J gene TRBJ2-1; maybe TRBD1 (6 bases). The CDR3 extends over 15 amino acids. Between the trimmed V and J ends, which lost 4 bases and 3 bases, there was a span of 13 bases. The CDR3 bases are TGTGCCAGCAGTTCGGGACACCCGAGCTACAATGAGCAGTTCTTC. Residues: CASSSGHPSYNEQFF.

This chain links TRBV3-1 with TRBJ2-5, with 13 bases identical to TRBD2. V dropped 3 bases and J dropped 8; count of bases not matched to a gene: 6. This CDR3 comprises 15 residues. The germline gives CDR1 LGHDT, CDR2 YNNKEL (reference sequence). The CDR3 DNA is TGTGCCAGCAGCCACAGGGGACTAGCGGGGAGTACCCAGTACTTC. Residues: CASSHRGLAGSTQYF.

V and J are TRBV23-1 and TRBJ2-5, with D hard to call. TRBV23-1 has ORF status, its function being uncertain. The germline V and J ends were trimmed by 3 bases and 4 bases, with 9 bases remaining between them. The CDR3 is made up of 13 amino acids. The CDR3 DNA follows: TGCGCCAGCAGTCATGTAAGGGCAGAGACCCAGTACTTC. Protein sequence: CASSHVRAETQYF.

The chain is built from TRBV9 and TRBJ2-3; a possible D gene is TRBD2 (6 bases). This CDR3 comprises 15 residues. Germline CDR1 is SGDLS and CDR2 is YYNGEE. The germline V and J ends were trimmed by 4 bases and 0 bases, with 12 bases remaining between them. CDR3 sequence reads: CASSLWGGSTDTQYF. Written as DNA, the CDR3 is TGTGCCAGCAGCCTATGGGGAGGTAGCACAGATACGCAGTATTTT.

The chain employs TRBV2 and TRBJ1-2; D remains unclear. The V gene lost 6 bases and the J gene lost 4 bases, with 9 bases spanning the gap. This CDR3 comprises 12 residues. CDR1 and CDR2 (germline): SNHLY, FYNNEI. The CDR3 sequence: CASRGTTYGYTF. CDR3 DNA sequence: TGTGCCAGCAGGGGTACCACCTATGGCTACACCTTC. The full variable domain, its missing parts supplied by reference TRBV2 and TRBJ1-2, is EPEVTQTPSHQVTQMGQEVILRCVPISNHLYFYWYRQILGQKVEFLVSFYNNEISEKSEIFDDQFSVERPDGSNFTLKIRSTKLEDSAMYFCASRGTTYGYTFGSGTRLTVV.

The rearrangement joins TRBV11-2 to TRBJ2-1; D unresolved. The end of the DNA aligns better with TRBJ2-7, so the J call may be wrong. The germline gives CDR1 SGHAT, CDR2 FQNNGV. This CDR3 has 15 residues. The CDR3 nucleotides are TGTGCCAGCAGCTTAGACGATCAACCCCAATACGAGCAGTACGTC. This translates into CASSLDDQPQYEQYV.

With respect to this clonotype: An end of the junction differs from the germline gene, which may be a read error. The rearrangement links TRBV12-3 or TRBV12-4 to TRBJ2-2; a weak D match, TRBD2 (5 bases). The CDR3 covers 18 residues. The DNA for the CDR3 is TGCGCCAGCAGACTAAGTTGGTGGGAACGGAAGAACACCGGGGAGCTGTTTTTT. It specifies CASRLSWWERKNTGELFF.

The chain uses TRBV20-1 and TRBJ2-1; D not resolved. Per the germline V gene, CDR1 is DFQATT and CDR2 is SNEGSKA (reference sequence). V lost 0 bases, J lost 3 bases, and 3 bases lay in between. The CDR3 loop spans 12 amino acids. Here the CDR3 reads CSAREGYNEQFF. The CDR3 nucleotides are TGCAGTGCTAGAGAAGGCTACAATGAGCAGTTCTTC.

V gene TRBV29-1 combines with J gene TRBJ2-2; TRBD1 matches 7 bases. The CDR3 consists of 14 residues. V dropped 4 bases and J dropped 5; count of bases not matched to a gene: 7. Per the germline V gene, CDR1 is SQVTM and CDR2 is ANQGSEA. As DNA, the CDR3 is TGCAGCGTTGCTGACAGGGCCGGGACCGGGGAGCTGTTTTTT. Amino acids: CSVADRAGTGELFF.